The next 27 T cell receptor beta chains were all read from a single sample in a study of T cells in Graves' hyperthyroidism and ophthalmopathy (dated by TCRdb to the late 2010s). Libraries were made using multiplex PCR. Sequencer: Illumina HiSeq 2000. The TCR beta CDR3 regions were amplified from RNA transcripts. The TCR CDR3 was subjected to a first round of RT-PCR using the HTBI primer set and the Qiagen OneStep RT-PCR kit. TCRdb passed the public sequencing reads through fastp at Q25 and MiXCR, retaining productive beta sequences. Every entry covers one CDR3 protein and lists the most common genes and DNA from its rows. Across this sample there are over 650,000 distinct CDR3 sequences, with 15% to 20% seen only once. About 8.4% of the sample is taken by the ten largest. The material sequenced was blood. These receptor sequences come from a man aged 18-30 years with Graves' hyperthyroidism.

This clonotype was recorded at least ten times. The V gene is TRBV28, the J gene TRBJ2-1; D is unresolved. Germline-derived CDR1 and CDR2 are MDHEN and SYDVKM. V lost 6 bases and J lost 0, with 12 bases in between. CDR3 length: 15 amino acids. The chain's CDR3 is CASRFGRSSYNEQFF. The CDR3 nucleotides read TGTGCCAGCAGGTTCGGGCGTAGCTCCTACAATGAGCAGTTCTTC.

This clonotype occurred a few times. The chain combines TRBV15 with TRBJ1-4, with 7 positions matching TRBD1. J lost 4 bases, V lost 5 bases, and 7 bases had no gene match. This CDR3 is 15 amino acids long. CDR1 is LNHNV and CDR2 is YYDKDF in the germline V gene (reference sequence). The CDR3 DNA sequence: TGTGCCACCAGCCTCGGACAGGCTGGTAATGAAAAACTGTTTTTT. It specifies CATSLGQAGNEKLFF.

Concerning this clonotype: A much larger clone lies one base from this, so it may be a read error. The rearrangement uses TRBV7-8 and TRBJ2-1, with D perhaps assigned TRBD1 or TRBD2 (5 bases each). Deletions cut 9 bases from V and 6 bases from J, with 18 bases between. This CDR3 region has 14 residues. Germline assignment: CDR1 SGHVS and CDR2 FQNEAQ. CDR3 nucleotides: TGTGCCAGTGGCCGGGGCGCACGGTCCAATGAGCAGTTCTTC. Translating it yields CASGRGARSNEQFF. The full variable domain, with the rest looked up from reference TRBV7-8 and TRBJ2-1, is GAGVSQSPRYKVAKRGQDVALRCDPISGHVSLFWYQQALGQGPEFLTYFQNEAQLDKSGLPSDRFFAERPEGSVSTLKIQRTQQEDSAVYLCASGRGARSNEQFFGPGTRLTVL.

This clonotype was detected only a few times. The CDR3 protein is CASSEPTSGRYEQYF. CDR3 coding DNA: TGTGCCAGCAGTGAACCGACTAGCGGGAGGTACGAGCAGTACTTC. The V gene is TRBV2, the J gene TRBJ2-7, with 13 bases that match TRBD2. Trimming took 2 bases from V and 4 from J; bases not matched to a gene: 2. Germline V gene data show CDR1 as SNHLY and CDR2 as FYNNEI. The CDR3 extends over 15 amino acids.

This clonotype was observed a handful of times. This CDR3 reads CASGFIGSDTQYF. The CDR3 coding sequence is TGTGCTAGTGGTTTCATAGGGTCGGATACGCAGTATTTT. The gene calls are TRBV12-5 and TRBJ2-3; D unclear. Trimming left V 3 bases short and J 6 bases short, with 10 bases between. CDR3 length: 13 residues. Germline V gene sequence: CDR1 LGHNT, CDR2 FRNRAP.

The chain employs TRBV6-5 and TRBJ2-2, with 7 positions matching TRBD1. This CDR3 comprises 16 residues. The germline CDR1 and CDR2 sequences are MNHEY and SVGAGI. The V gene end was trimmed by 0 bases and the J gene end by 6 bases; junction bases not matched to a gene: 7. The CDR3 region has the DNA TGTGCCAGCAGTTACTCGATAGGGACAGCTCCCGGGGAGCTGTTTTTT. Translating gives CASSYSIGTAPGELFF.

This clonotype was picked up a small number of times. V and J are TRBV28 and TRBJ2-7; 7 bases are shared with TRBD1. This CDR3 has 15 residues. Per germline, CDR1 MDHEN and CDR2 SYDVKM. The ends lost 4 bases at V and 2 bases at J; junction bases unmatched: 8. In DNA, the CDR3 is TGTGCCAGCAGTTCGGCAGGGACAGACACCTACGAGCAGTACTTC. It specifies CASSSAGTDTYEQYF.

Many counts were recorded for this clonotype. The CDR3: CASSLESYSSYEQYF. CDR3 coding DNA: TGTGCCAGCAGTCTCGAGAGCTACTCCTCCTACGAGCAGTACTTC. V and J are TRBV28 and TRBJ2-7; no reliable D call. The CDR3 length is 15 residues. V was shortened by 5 bases and J by 0 bases, with 14 bases between the two germline ends. CDR1 MDHEN and CDR2 SYDVKM come from the germline V gene.

This clonotype appeared a few times. The rearrangement links TRBV5-4 to TRBJ1-2; maybe TRBD1 (6 bases). Germline assignment: CDR1 SGHNT and CDR2 YYREEE (reference sequence). The CDR3 has 16 residues. The V end was cut by 4 bases, the J end by 4 bases, with 20 bases between. The CDR3 here is CASSQNPQGLGYGYTF. The CDR3 DNA sequence: TGTGCCAGCAGCCAAAACCCACAGGGACTCGGCTATGGCTACACCTTC.

The chain employs TRBV12-3 or TRBV12-4 and TRBJ2-1; D not certain. The CDR3 is 13 residues long. V dropped 7 bases and J dropped 4 bases, with 11 bases sitting between them. CDR3 protein: CASTFGPYNEQFF. The CDR3 coding sequence is TGTGCCAGCACCTTCGGGCCATACAATGAGCAGTTCTTC.

At least ten counts were recorded for this clonotype. This CDR3 is CASSHRLQPQHF. The CDR3, as DNA: TGTGCCAGCAGTCACAGGTTGCAGCCCCAGCATTTT. The chain carries TRBV2 and TRBJ1-5, with TRBD1 as a possible D gene (5 bases). The CDR3 consists of 12 residues. The ends were cut back, 5 bases at V and 7 bases at J, with 9 bases in the middle. Germline values: CDR1 SNHLY, CDR2 FYNNEI.

This rearrangement joins TRBV27 to TRBJ1-2, with D possibly being TRBD1 (5 bases). The V and J ends lost 5 bases and 2 bases respectively, with 12 bases between them. This CDR3 comprises 14 residues. Germline V gene data show CDR1 as MNHEY and CDR2 as SMNVEV (reference sequence). The CDR3, as DNA: TGTGCCAGCAGTCCTAAGGGACTGAACTATGGCTACACCTTC. It specifies CASSPKGLNYGYTF.

This chain uses TRBV6-6 with TRBJ1-4; D not resolved. This CDR3 region has 17 residues. Trimming removed 0 bases from V and 0 bases from J, with 11 bases in between. CDR1 is MNHNY, CDR2 SVGAGI, per germline (reference sequence). The CDR3 reads CASSYSTGRATNEKLFF. In DNA, the CDR3 is TGTGCCAGCAGTTACTCGACCGGACGAGCAACTAATGAAAAACTGTTTTTT.

This clonotype has only a few counts. The chain employs TRBV6-1 and TRBJ2-7, with TRBD1 as a possible D gene (6 bases). Germline V lookup: CDR1 MNHNS, CDR2 SASEGT. V dropped 2 bases and J dropped 3 bases, with 17 bases sitting between them. The CDR3 is 16 residues long. CDR3 in DNA: TGTGCCAGCAGTGAACTCTCGGCAGGGGCTAACTACGAGCAGTACTTC. Protein product: CASSELSAGANYEQYF.

Of note for this clonotype: A junction end diverges from the germline sequence, so it may reflect a read error. CDR3 loop: CASPPVTDTQYF. CDR3 coding DNA: TGTGCCAGCCCACCGGTCACAGATACGCAGTATTTT. This rearrangement joins TRBV18 to TRBJ2-3, with D hard to call. The CDR3 contains 12 residues. From germline, CDR1 is KGHSH and CDR2 LQKENI. Full variable domain (rest looked up from reference TRBV18 and TRBJ2-3): NAGVMQNPRHLVRRRGQEARLRCSPMKGHSHVYWYRQLPEEGLKFMVYLQKENIIDESGMPKERFSAEFPKEGPSILRIQQVVRGDSAAYFCASPPVTDTQYFGPGTRLTVL.

This clonotype was counted ten times or more. This chain connects TRBV7-3 to TRBJ2-3; 12 bases line up with TRBD2. The CDR3 covers 18 residues. In germline, CDR1 is SGHTA, CDR2 FQGTGA. V lost 0 bases, J lost 2 bases, and 6 bases stayed unmatched. The CDR3 DNA is TGTGCCAGCAGCTTAACCCCGACTAGCGGGAGTCACACAGATACGCAGTATTTT. Protein sequence: CASSLTPTSGSHTDTQYF.

This clonotype was observed a handful of times. A junction boundary mismatches the germline segment, possibly from a read error. The CDR3 sequence: CSARVYNEPFF. Here the CDR3 DNA reads TGCAGTGCTAGGGTCTACAATGAGCCGTTCTTC. The rearrangement joins TRBV20-1 to TRBJ2-1; D remains ambiguous. CDR3 length: 11 amino acids. CDR1 is DFQATT and CDR2 is SNEGSKA in the germline V gene (reference sequence).

Comment on this clonotype: With a much larger clone just one base away, this may be a read error. For the CDR3, the DNA is TGTGCCAGCAGTTACCACAGGGGGAGCACTGAAGCTTTCTTT. Translation gives CASSYHRGSTEAFF. This rearrangement joins TRBV6-9 to TRBJ1-1; TRBD1 matches at 8 bases. Germline trimming cut 3 bases from V and 4 bases from J; bases unmatched to any gene: 4. Germline CDR1 and CDR2: MNHGY and SVAAGI. This CDR3 has 14 amino acids.

This clonotype showed up many times. The V call is TRBV28, the J call TRBJ1-6; TRBD1 matches 7 bases. Trimming took 7 bases from V and 4 from J; bases not matched to a gene: 4. Germline V lookup: CDR1 MDHEN, CDR2 SYDVKM. This CDR3 has 14 residues. CDR3 DNA: TGTGCCAGCACCCAGGGGGTTTATAATTCACCCCTCCACTTT. Translation gives CASTQGVYNSPLHF.

The rearrangement uses TRBV20-1 and TRBJ2-1, with 8 bases aligning to TRBD2. V gave up 0 bases and J gave up 1 base; unmatched junction bases: 5. CDR3 length equals 16 residues. The germline V gene has CDR1 DFQATT and CDR2 SNEGSKA (reference sequence). For the CDR3, the DNA is TGCAGTGCTAGAGATCTTAGCGGGGCTTCCTACAATGAGCAGTTCTTC. It codes for CSARDLSGASYNEQFF.

The rearrangement uses TRBV19 and TRBJ2-1; TRBD2 might be the D (6 bases). In germline, CDR1 is LNHDA, CDR2 SQIVND (reference sequence). CDR3 length equals 12 residues. The V gene lost 7 bases and the J gene lost 10 bases, with 14 bases spanning the gap. The CDR3 nucleotides read TGTGCCAGTATTGGAGGGCCTGGCGAGCAGTTCTTC. Translated: CASIGGPGEQFF.

This rearrangement joins TRBV7-9 to TRBJ2-6; TRBD1 matches 9 bases. Germline V CDR1 and CDR2: SEHNR, FQNEAQ (reference sequence). This CDR3 spans 17 amino acids. With V trimmed by 5 bases and J by 2 bases, 7 bases remained unmatched. CDR3 amino acids: CASSQTGGGPGANVLTF. In DNA, the CDR3 is TGTGCCAGCAGCCAGACAGGGGGGGGCCCTGGGGCCAACGTCCTGACTTTC. The full variable domain, rest sourced from reference TRBV7-9 and TRBJ2-6, is DTGVSQNPRHKITKRGQNVTFRCDPISEHNRLYWYRQTLGQGPEFLTYFQNEAQLEKSRLLSDRFSAERPKGSFSTLEIQRTEQGDSAMYLCASSQTGGGPGANVLTFGAGSRLTVL.

The gene calls are TRBV7-3 and TRBJ2-1; D may be TRBD2 (6 bases). The CDR3 totals 15 residues. V lost 2 bases and J 4 bases, leaving 12 bases between the germline ends. Germline V gives CDR1 SGHTA, CDR2 FQGTGA. CDR3 in DNA: TGTGCCAGCAGCTTATCCTGGGGGGATTACAATGAGCAGTTCTTC. Amino acid sequence: CASSLSWGDYNEQFF.

This clonotype showed up many times. The J gene is TRBJ1-1, the V gene TRBV18; D is possibly TRBD1 (5 bases). V was cut by 5 bases and J by 0 bases, with 16 bases left in between. The CDR3 contains 16 residues. Germline V lookup: CDR1 KGHSH, CDR2 LQKENI. The CDR3 reads CASSEPDTFMNTEAFF. The CDR3 nucleotides read TGTGCCAGCTCAGAGCCGGACACCTTCATGAACACTGAAGCTTTCTTT. The variable domain in full, with the rest retrieved from reference TRBV18 and TRBJ1-1, is NAGVMQNPRHLVRRRGQEARLRCSPMKGHSHVYWYRQLPEEGLKFMVYLQKENIIDESGMPKERFSAEFPKEGPSILRIQQVVRGDSAAYFCASSEPDTFMNTEAFFGQGTRLTVV.

V is TRBV4-1 and J is TRBJ2-7, with TRBD1 matching over 8 bases. The CDR3 consists of 17 residues. From germline, CDR1 is MGHRA and CDR2 YSYEKL. Trimming cost V 2 bases and J 2 bases; bases outside gene matches: 11. CDR3 bases: TGCGCCAGCAGCCAAAAGGGGGGACAGGCGACGACCTACGAGCAGTACTTC. Protein: CASSQKGGQATTYEQYF.

The chain is built from TRBV20-1 and TRBJ2-1; TRBD2 might be the D (7 bases). The V end was cut by 0 bases, the J end by 1 base, with 13 bases between. The CDR3 covers 16 residues. Per germline, CDR1 DFQATT and CDR2 SNEGSKA (reference sequence). Here the CDR3 DNA reads TGCAGTGCTAGAGATCGGGGGCGGGAGTCCTACAATGAGCAGTTCTTC. This translates into CSARDRGRESYNEQFF.

As concerns this clonotype: Possible read error: a much larger clone is one base away. This chain uses TRBV28 with TRBJ2-7, with 14 bases lining up with TRBD2. The germline CDR1 and CDR2 sequences are MDHEN and SYDVKM. The CDR3 has 16 residues. Trimming took 5 bases from V and 6 from J; bases not matched to a gene: 9. In DNA, the CDR3 is TGTGCCAGCAGTCCCCCGGGACTAGCGGGAGAGTGCGAGCAGTACTTC. Translating gives CASSPPGLAGECEQYF.